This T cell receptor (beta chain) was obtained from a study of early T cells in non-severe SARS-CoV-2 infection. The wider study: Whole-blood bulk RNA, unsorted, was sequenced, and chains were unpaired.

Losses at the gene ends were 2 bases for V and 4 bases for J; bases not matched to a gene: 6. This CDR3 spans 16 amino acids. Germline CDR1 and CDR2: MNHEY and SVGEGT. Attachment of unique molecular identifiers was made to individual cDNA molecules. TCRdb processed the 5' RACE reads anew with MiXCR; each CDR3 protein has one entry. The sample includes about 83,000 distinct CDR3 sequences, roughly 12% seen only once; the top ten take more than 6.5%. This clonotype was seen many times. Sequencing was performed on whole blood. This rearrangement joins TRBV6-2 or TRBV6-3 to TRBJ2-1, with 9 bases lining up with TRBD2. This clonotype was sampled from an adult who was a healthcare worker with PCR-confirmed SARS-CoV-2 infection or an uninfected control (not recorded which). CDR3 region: CASSYGTTSGYNEQFF. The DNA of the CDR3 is TGTGCCAGCAGTTACGGAACCACTAGCGGGTACAATGAGCAGTTCTTC.